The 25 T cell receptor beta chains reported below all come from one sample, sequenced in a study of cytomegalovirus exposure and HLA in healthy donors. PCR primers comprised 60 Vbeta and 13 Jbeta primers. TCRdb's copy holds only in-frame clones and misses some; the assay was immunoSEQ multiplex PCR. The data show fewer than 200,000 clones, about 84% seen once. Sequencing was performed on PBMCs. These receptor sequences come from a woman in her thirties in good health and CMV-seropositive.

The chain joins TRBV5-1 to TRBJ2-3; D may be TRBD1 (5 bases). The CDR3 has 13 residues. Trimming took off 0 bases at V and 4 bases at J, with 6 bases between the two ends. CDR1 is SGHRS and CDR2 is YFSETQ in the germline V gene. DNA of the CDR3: TGCGCCAGCAGCTTGGCCAGGGCAGATACGCAGTATTTT. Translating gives CASSLARADTQYF.

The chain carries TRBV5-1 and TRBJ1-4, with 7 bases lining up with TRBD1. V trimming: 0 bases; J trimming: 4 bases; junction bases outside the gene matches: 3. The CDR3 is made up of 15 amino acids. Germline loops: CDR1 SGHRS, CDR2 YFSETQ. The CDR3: CASSLEGQLNEKLFF. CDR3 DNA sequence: TGCGCCAGCAGCTTGGAGGGACAGCTTAATGAAAAACTGTTTTTT.

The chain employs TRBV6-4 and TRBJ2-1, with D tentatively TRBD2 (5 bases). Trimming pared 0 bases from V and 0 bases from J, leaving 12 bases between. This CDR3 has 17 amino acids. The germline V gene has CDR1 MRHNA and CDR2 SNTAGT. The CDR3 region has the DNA TGTGCCAGCAGTGACTCGCCGGGGATCGACTCCTACAATGAGCAGTTCTTC. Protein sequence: CASSDSPGIDSYNEQFF.

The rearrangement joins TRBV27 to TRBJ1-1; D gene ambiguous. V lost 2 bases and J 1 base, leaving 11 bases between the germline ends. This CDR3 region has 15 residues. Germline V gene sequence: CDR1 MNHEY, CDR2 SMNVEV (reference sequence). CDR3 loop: CASSLGIGRNTEAFF. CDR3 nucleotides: TGTGCCAGCAGTTTAGGGATAGGGAGGAACACTGAAGCTTTCTTT.

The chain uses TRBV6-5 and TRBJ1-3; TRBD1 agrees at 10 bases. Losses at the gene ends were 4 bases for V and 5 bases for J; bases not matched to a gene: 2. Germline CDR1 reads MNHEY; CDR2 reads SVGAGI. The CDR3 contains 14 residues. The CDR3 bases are TGTGCCAGCAGTTCGGGACAGGGGAGAAACACCATATATTTT. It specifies CASSSGQGRNTIYF.

The CDR3 DNA is TGTGCCAGCAGTCTCACCGGGGAGCTGTTTTTT. It specifies CASSLTGELFF. This chain uses TRBV28 with TRBJ2-2; D is unclear. The CDR3 has 11 amino acids. The ends were cut back, 5 bases at V and 4 bases at J, with 2 bases in the middle. Germline CDR1 MDHEN, CDR2 SYDVKM.

The CDR3 loop reads CSARIGYEQYF. As DNA, the CDR3 is TGCAGTGCTAGAATCGGCTACGAGCAGTACTTC. The chain employs TRBV20-1 and TRBJ2-7; no clear D. Per germline, CDR1 DFQATT and CDR2 SNEGSKA (reference sequence). Trimming removed 2 bases at V and 3 bases at J, with 5 bases between. This CDR3 contains 11 residues.

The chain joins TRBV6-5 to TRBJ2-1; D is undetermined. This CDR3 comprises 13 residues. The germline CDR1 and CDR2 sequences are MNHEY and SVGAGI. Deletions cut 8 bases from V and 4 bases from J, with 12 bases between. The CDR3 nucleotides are TGTGCCAGCCGACTCGACCAATACAATGAGCAGTTCTTC. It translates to CASRLDQYNEQFF.

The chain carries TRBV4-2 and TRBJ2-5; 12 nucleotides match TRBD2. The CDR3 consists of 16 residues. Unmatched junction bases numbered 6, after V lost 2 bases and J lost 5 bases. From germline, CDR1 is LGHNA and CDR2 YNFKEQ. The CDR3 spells CASSQTRLAGVETQYF. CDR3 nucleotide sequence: TGTGCCAGCAGCCAAACGAGACTAGCGGGAGTGGAGACCCAGTACTTC.

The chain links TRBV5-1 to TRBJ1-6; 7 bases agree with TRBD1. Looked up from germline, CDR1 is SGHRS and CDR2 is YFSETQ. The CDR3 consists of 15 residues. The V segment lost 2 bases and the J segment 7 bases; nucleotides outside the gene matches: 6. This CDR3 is CASSFDGTENSPLHF. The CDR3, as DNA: TGCGCCAGCAGCTTTGATGGGACAGAGAATTCACCCCTCCACTTT.

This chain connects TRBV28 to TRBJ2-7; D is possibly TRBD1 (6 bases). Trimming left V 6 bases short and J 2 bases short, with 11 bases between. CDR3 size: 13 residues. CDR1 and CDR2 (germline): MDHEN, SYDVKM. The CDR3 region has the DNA TGTGCCAGCAGCCGACAGGAGCCCTACGAGCAGTACTTC. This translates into CASSRQEPYEQYF.

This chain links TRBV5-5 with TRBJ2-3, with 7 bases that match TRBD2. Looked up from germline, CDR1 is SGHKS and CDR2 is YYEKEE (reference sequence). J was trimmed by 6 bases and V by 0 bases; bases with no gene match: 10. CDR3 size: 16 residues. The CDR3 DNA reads TGTGCCAGCAGCTTGGTGGCCCTAGCGGCAGGGGATACGCAGTATTTT. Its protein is CASSLVALAAGDTQYF.

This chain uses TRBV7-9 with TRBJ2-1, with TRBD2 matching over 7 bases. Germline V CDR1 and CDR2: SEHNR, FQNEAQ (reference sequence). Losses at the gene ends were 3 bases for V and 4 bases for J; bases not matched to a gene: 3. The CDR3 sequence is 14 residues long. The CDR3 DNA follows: TGTGCCAGCAGCTTCGGGGGGACGTACAATGAGCAGTTCTTC. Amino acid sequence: CASSFGGTYNEQFF.

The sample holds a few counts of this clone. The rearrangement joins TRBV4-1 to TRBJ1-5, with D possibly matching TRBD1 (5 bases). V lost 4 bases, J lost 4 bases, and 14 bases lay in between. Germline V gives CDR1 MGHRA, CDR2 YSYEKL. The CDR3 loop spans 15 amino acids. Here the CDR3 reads CASSPRDAHNQPQHF. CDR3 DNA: TGCGCCAGCAGCCCGCGGGACGCACATAATCAGCCCCAGCATTTT.

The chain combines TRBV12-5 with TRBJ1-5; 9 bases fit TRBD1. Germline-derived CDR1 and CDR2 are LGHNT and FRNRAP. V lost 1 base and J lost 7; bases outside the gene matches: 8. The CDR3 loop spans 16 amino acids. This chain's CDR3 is CASGLAQGAAMQPQHF. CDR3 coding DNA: TGTGCTAGTGGTTTGGCACAGGGGGCCGCTATGCAGCCCCAGCATTTT.

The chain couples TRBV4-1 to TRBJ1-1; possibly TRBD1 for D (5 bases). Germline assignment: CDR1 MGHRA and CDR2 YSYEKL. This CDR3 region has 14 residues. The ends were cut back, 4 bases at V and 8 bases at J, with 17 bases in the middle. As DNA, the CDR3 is TGCGCCAGCAGCCTCCTAGATATGGAGGGGGAAGCTTTCTTT. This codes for CASSLLDMEGEAFF.

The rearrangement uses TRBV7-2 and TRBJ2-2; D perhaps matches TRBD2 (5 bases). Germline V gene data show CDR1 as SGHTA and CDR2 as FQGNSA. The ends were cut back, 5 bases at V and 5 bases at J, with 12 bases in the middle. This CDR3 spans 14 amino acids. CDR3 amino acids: CASSQTTGTGELFF. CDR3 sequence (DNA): TGTGCCAGCAGCCAAACGACGGGGACCGGGGAGCTGTTTTTT.

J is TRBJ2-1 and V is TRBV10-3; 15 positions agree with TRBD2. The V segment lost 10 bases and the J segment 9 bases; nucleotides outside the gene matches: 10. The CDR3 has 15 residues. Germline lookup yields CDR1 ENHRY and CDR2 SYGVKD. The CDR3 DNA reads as TGTGCCACAATCCCCGGACTAGCGGGGGGGGCTGAGCAGTTCTTC. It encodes CATIPGLAGGAEQFF.

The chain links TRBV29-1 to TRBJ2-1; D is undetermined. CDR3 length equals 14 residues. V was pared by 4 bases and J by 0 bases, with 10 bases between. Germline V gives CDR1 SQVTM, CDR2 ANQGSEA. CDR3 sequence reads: CSVVSPDSYNEQFF. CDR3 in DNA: TGCAGCGTTGTAAGCCCCGACTCCTACAATGAGCAGTTCTTC.

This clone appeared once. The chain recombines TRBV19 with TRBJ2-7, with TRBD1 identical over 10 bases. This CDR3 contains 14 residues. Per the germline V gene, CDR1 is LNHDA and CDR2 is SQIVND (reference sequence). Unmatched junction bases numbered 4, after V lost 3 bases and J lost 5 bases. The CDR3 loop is CASSITTGGDEQYF. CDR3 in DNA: TGTGCCAGTAGTATCACGACAGGGGGCGACGAGCAGTACTTC.

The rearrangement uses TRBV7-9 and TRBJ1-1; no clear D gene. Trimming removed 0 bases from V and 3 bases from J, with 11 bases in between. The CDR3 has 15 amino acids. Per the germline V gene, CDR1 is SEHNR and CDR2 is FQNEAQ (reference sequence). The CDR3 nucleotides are TGTGCCAGCAGCTTAGCGTCGAGGCCTGACACTGAAGCTTTCTTT. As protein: CASSLASRPDTEAFF.

The CDR3: CASTPGQGASSSYNEQFF. CDR3 DNA sequence: TGCGCCAGTACACCGGGACAGGGGGCCTCGAGCTCCTACAATGAGCAGTTCTTC. This chain uses TRBV5-1 with TRBJ2-1, with 12 nucleotides matching TRBD1. Trimming cost V 8 bases and J 0 bases; bases outside gene matches: 12. Germline-derived CDR1 and CDR2 are SGHRS and YFSETQ. The CDR3 spans 18 residues.

Written as DNA, the CDR3 is TGCGCCAGCAGTCAATCGCGTAGGGGGCCGGGCTATGAAGCTTTCTTT. It translates to CASSQSRRGPGYEAFF. The chain carries TRBV23-1 and TRBJ1-1; 7 nucleotides align to TRBD1. TRBV23-1 is assigned to the ORF class and has an uncertain function. The CDR3 length is 16 residues. Trimming cost V 0 bases and J 7 bases; bases outside gene matches: 11.

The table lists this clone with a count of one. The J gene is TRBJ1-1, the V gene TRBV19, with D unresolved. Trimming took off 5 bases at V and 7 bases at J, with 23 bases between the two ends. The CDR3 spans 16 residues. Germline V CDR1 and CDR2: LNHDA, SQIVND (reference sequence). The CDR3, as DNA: TGTGCCAGTAGTCCCCACTCGGGTACCGTAACGGGTGAAGCTTTCTTT. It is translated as CASSPHSGTVTGEAFF.

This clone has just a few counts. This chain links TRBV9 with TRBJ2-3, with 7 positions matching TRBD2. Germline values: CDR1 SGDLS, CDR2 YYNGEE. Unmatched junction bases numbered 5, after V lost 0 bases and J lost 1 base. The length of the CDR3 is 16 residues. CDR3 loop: CASSVGLGRGTDTQYF. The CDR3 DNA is TGTGCCAGCAGCGTAGGTCTAGGGAGGGGCACAGATACGCAGTATTTT. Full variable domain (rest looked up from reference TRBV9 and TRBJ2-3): DSGVTQTPKHLITATGQRVTLRCSPRSGDLSVYWYQQSLDQGLQFLIQYYNGEERAKGNILERFSAQQFPDLHSELNLSSLELGDSALYFCASSVGLGRGTDTQYFGPGTRLTVL.